This TCR beta chain was found in a study of T cells after yellow fever vaccination. Study at large: Preparation used SMART-Seq v4 Ultra Low Input for the low-cell-number fractions. The study, taken as a whole, reports: Post-booster samples contained most primary-vaccination clones (approximately 95% CD4, almost 90% CD8).

The CDR3 is 17 residues long. With V trimmed by 3 bases and J by 4 bases, 6 bases remained unmatched. Germline V gene data show CDR1 as SGHTA and CDR2 as FQGNSA. A process of 5'RACE template switching, which added a universal primer site and UMIs, was used to make TCR cDNA. Via MiXCR, TCRdb re-called the 5' RACE reads, giving one row per CDR3 protein. The sample holds 620,000 or so distinct CDR3 sequences; 10% to 15% are singletons and the top ten take approximately 15%. This clonotype was counted only a few times. What it binds is not known. The chain employs TRBV7-2 and TRBJ2-3, with 14 bases lining up with TRBD2. Sequences were derived from PBMCs, sampled on the day of the yellow fever booster vaccination. The sequence was collected from a man between 25 and 39 years old who received the YFV17D yellow fever vaccine. The CDR3 DNA is TGTGCCAGCAGCTTCGGGACTAGCGGGAGTAGGGCAGATACGCAGTATTTT. Translating gives CASSFGTSGSRADTQYF.